What follows are 24 T cell receptor beta chains derived from one specimen sequenced in a study of early T cells in non-severe SARS-CoV-2 infection. TCRdb redid the calling of the 5' RACE reads with MiXCR, one entry per CDR3 protein. The profile shows around 80,000 distinct CDR3 sequences, roughly 13% of them singletons. Sequencing was carried out using whole blood. The receptors shown here come from an adult who was a healthcare worker with PCR-confirmed SARS-CoV-2 infection or an uninfected control (not recorded which).

The chain couples TRBV29-1 to TRBJ2-1; D remains ambiguous. In germline, CDR1 is SQVTM, CDR2 ANQGSEA. The CDR3 runs 11 residues. Deletions cut 7 bases from V and 9 bases from J, with 13 bases between. CDR3 coding DNA: TGCAGCGCCAGGAACCTCAGTGAGCAGTTCTTC. Translation gives CSARNLSEQFF.

A few counts support this clonotype. The chain carries TRBV3-1 and TRBJ1-5, with D unresolved. The V gene's germline CDR1 is LGHDT and CDR2 YNNKEL (reference sequence). Between the trimmed V and J ends, which lost 5 bases and 2 bases, there was a span of 10 bases. The CDR3 spans 14 residues. The CDR3 DNA is TGTGCCAGCAGCGAGAGCCTTGGCAATCAGCCCCAGCATTTT. It encodes CASSESLGNQPQHF.

V gene TRBV5-5 combines with J gene TRBJ1-5; D is unclear. This CDR3 is built from 15 residues. In germline, CDR1 is SGHKS, CDR2 YYEKEE (reference sequence). The V gene lost 3 bases and the J gene lost 2 bases, with 12 bases spanning the gap. CDR3 bases: TGTGCCAGCAGCTACACGGCCGGGGGCAATCAGCCCCAGCATTTT. It codes for CASSYTAGGNQPQHF.

A few counts support this clonotype. The J gene is TRBJ2-5, the V gene TRBV12-3 or TRBV12-4; D might be TRBD1 or TRBD2, each matching 5 bases. The CDR3 is 17 residues long. Trimming cost V 4 bases and J 1 base, with 19 bases left between them. This chain's CDR3 is CASSSGAVGPLQETQYF. CDR3 coding DNA: TGTGCCAGCAGTTCCGGGGCGGTTGGCCCCCTCCAAGAGACCCAGTACTTC.

This clonotype was seen many times. The chain combines TRBV20-1 with TRBJ1-2; TRBD1 aligns across 7 bases. This CDR3 comprises 17 residues. The trim removed 5 bases at V and 4 bases at J, leaving 19 bases unmatched. Germline CDR1 is DFQATT and CDR2 is SNEGSKA (reference sequence). CDR3 protein: CSAPGVGQGVGSYGYTF. The CDR3 DNA reads TGCAGTGCTCCCGGGGTAGGGCAGGGGGTAGGGTCCTATGGCTACACCTTC.

This clonotype has a count of ten or more. The chain is built from TRBV19 and TRBJ2-3; the match to TRBD1 covers 8 bases. Looked up from germline, CDR1 is LNHDA and CDR2 is SQIVND (reference sequence). The ends lost 5 bases at V and 6 bases at J; junction bases unmatched: 16. The CDR3 loop spans 17 amino acids. CDR3: CASSPPGTGVRGDTQYF. In DNA form, the CDR3 reads TGTGCCAGTAGTCCCCCGGGGACAGGCGTCCGGGGGGATACGCAGTATTTT.

This clonotype was counted between two and nine times. The gene calls are TRBV11-2 and TRBJ1-2, with D unclear. V was cut by 8 bases and J by 2 bases, with 12 bases left in between. The length of the CDR3 is 13 residues. The V gene's germline CDR1 is SGHAT and CDR2 FQNNGV. The CDR3 protein is CASAPSGNYGYTF. The DNA of the CDR3 is TGTGCCAGCGCCCCGTCCGGGAACTATGGCTACACCTTC.

This clonotype was seen at least ten times. The chain links TRBV20-1 to TRBJ2-1, with D tentatively TRBD2 (6 bases). This CDR3 comprises 15 residues. Trimming pared 5 bases from V and 7 bases from J, leaving 21 bases between. Germline V gene sequence: CDR1 DFQATT, CDR2 SNEGSKA (reference sequence). Here the CDR3 DNA reads TGCAGTGCTCAGCGGCGGGCCCGGGGGAAAAATGAGCAGTTCTTC. Its protein is CSAQRRARGKNEQFF.

This clonotype appeared a few times. This chain joins TRBV7-2 and TRBJ1-2, with D maybe TRBD1 (5 bases). This CDR3 spans 12 amino acids. Per the germline V gene, CDR1 is SGHTA and CDR2 is FQGNSA. Trimming left V 5 bases short and J 2 bases short, with 6 bases between. CDR3 protein: CASSRDNYGYTF. The CDR3 nucleotides read TGTGCCAGCAGCCGGGACAACTATGGCTACACCTTC.

The J gene is TRBJ1-1, the V gene TRBV5-4; D unclear. The CDR3 consists of 14 residues. V lost 5 bases and J lost 4, with 15 bases in between. Germline assignment: CDR1 SGHNT and CDR2 YYREEE (reference sequence). The CDR3 spells CASRFWGDVTEAFF. For the CDR3, the DNA is TGTGCCAGCAGGTTTTGGGGTGACGTCACTGAAGCTTTCTTT.

A few counts support this clonotype. The chain combines TRBV7-9 with TRBJ2-7; D tentatively fits TRBD1 or TRBD2 (5 bases each). Trimming shortened V by 6 bases and J by 3 bases, and 9 bases separated the two germline ends. CDR1 and CDR2 from the germline V gene are SEHNR and FQNEAQ (reference sequence). The CDR3 spans 12 residues. The CDR3 protein is CASRGTSYEQYF. The CDR3 DNA is TGTGCCAGCAGGGGGACGAGCTACGAGCAGTACTTC.

This clonotype was observed many times. The chain employs TRBV2 and TRBJ1-1; no clear D gene. V dropped 6 bases and J dropped 1 base, with 6 bases sitting between them. Germline CDR1 SNHLY, CDR2 FYNNEI. The CDR3 is 12 residues long. The CDR3 nucleotides read TGTGCCAGCAGCACTGGGAACACTGAAGCTTTCTTT. It is translated as CASSTGNTEAFF. Together with reference TRBV2 and TRBJ1-1, the CDR3 gives the full variable domain: EPEVTQTPSHQVTQMGQEVILRCVPISNHLYFYWYRQILGQKVEFLVSFYNNEISEKSEIFDDQFSVERPDGSNFTLKIRSTKLEDSAMYFCASSTGNTEAFFGQGTRLTVV.

This clonotype occurred many times. The chain is built from TRBV15 and TRBJ1-1; D is unresolved. CDR1 LNHNV and CDR2 YYDKDF come from the germline V gene (reference sequence). The CDR3 totals 13 residues. The V end was cut by 2 bases, the J end by 8 bases, with 12 bases between. The CDR3, as DNA: TGTGCCACCAGCAGAATAGTAACTCCAGAAGCTTTCTTT. Protein: CATSRIVTPEAFF.

The genes are TRBV29-1 and TRBJ2-5; maybe TRBD2 (5 bases). Deletions cut 3 bases from V and 5 bases from J, with 13 bases between. This CDR3 spans 13 amino acids. From germline, CDR1 is SQVTM and CDR2 ANQGSEA. CDR3 nucleotides: TGCAGCGTTGAGGAGGCGGATGGGGAGACCCAGTACTTC. Translated, it gives CSVEEADGETQYF.

The rearrangement links TRBV5-5 to TRBJ1-6; TRBD1 is a possible D gene (5 bases). The V and J ends lost 0 bases and 15 bases respectively, with 19 bases between them. The germline V gene encodes CDR1 SGHKS and CDR2 YYEKEE (reference sequence). The CDR3 is made up of 15 amino acids. For the CDR3, the DNA is TGTGCCAGCAGCTTGGGCCTGACAGTGTCTCAAGACCTCCACTTT. Translation gives CASSLGLTVSQDLHF.

The table lists this clonotype with many counts. The genes are TRBV4-3 and TRBJ1-1; TRBD1 matches 7 bases. The CDR3 is 16 residues long. Losses at the gene ends were 3 bases for V and 5 bases for J; bases not matched to a gene: 12. CDR1 and CDR2 (germline): LGHNA, YSLEER. CDR3 amino acids: CASSHKPQGGSTEAFF. CDR3 nucleotide sequence: TGCGCCAGCAGCCACAAGCCTCAGGGGGGGAGTACTGAAGCTTTCTTT.

In its sample, this clonotype was seen a few times. The chain employs TRBV7-2 and TRBJ1-2; 7 bases are a match to TRBD1. The germline gives CDR1 SGHTA, CDR2 FQGNSA. The junction had 6 bases not matched to a gene; V was cut back by 5 bases and J by 6 bases. The CDR3 has 13 amino acids. The CDR3 nucleotides are TGTGCCAGCAGCCGAAGGGACAGCAATGGCTACACCTTC. Residues: CASSRRDSNGYTF. The full variable domain, completed using reference TRBV7-2 and TRBJ1-2, is GAGVSQSPSNKVTEKGKDVELRCDPISGHTALYWYRQSLGQGLEFLIYFQGNSAPDKSGLPSDRFSAERTGGSVSTLTIQRTQQEDSAVYLCASSRRDSNGYTFGSGTRLTVV.

This clonotype appeared many times. The DNA of the CDR3 is TGTGCCAGCAGTTACTCTAGCGGGGGATCCTACGAGCAGTACTTC. The encoded protein is CASSYSSGGSYEQYF. The chain couples TRBV6-5 to TRBJ2-7, with 9 bases lining up with TRBD2. The CDR3 spans 15 residues. J was trimmed by 1 base and V by 0 bases; bases with no gene match: 1. The germline CDR1 and CDR2 sequences are MNHEY and SVGAGI.

This clonotype came up many times. The CDR3 DNA is TGTGCCAGCAGTTTACCAGGGAGAGTTCTATCTGGCTACACCTTC. The encoded protein is CASSLPGRVLSGYTF. V is TRBV12-3 or TRBV12-4 and J is TRBJ1-2; D is perhaps TRBD1 (5 bases). The CDR3 has 15 amino acids. The germline V and J ends were trimmed by 2 bases and 7 bases, with 17 bases remaining between them.

This clonotype came up a few times. V usage is TRBV6-5 and J usage is TRBJ1-1; D remains unclear. Trimming pared 6 bases from V and 2 bases from J, leaving 7 bases between. The length of the CDR3 is 12 residues. Germline V gene lookup returns CDR1 MNHEY and CDR2 SVGAGI. This CDR3 is CASRSGNTEAFF. The CDR3 nucleotides read TGTGCCAGCAGGTCAGGAAACACTGAAGCTTTCTTT.

This clonotype showed up just a few times. This chain connects TRBV7-6 to TRBJ2-1; D may be TRBD1 or TRBD2 (5 bases each). Germline V gene data show CDR1 as SGHVS and CDR2 as FNYEAQ. CDR3 length equals 17 residues. V lost 5 bases and J lost 6, with 23 bases in between. DNA of the CDR3: TGTGCCAGCAGCACACACATGCCCGGGACCCCGCCCAATGAGCAGTTCTTC. It translates to CASSTHMPGTPPNEQFF.

There are many counts of this clonotype. This chain uses TRBV20-1 with TRBJ2-1; perhaps TRBD1 as D (7 bases). CDR1 DFQATT and CDR2 SNEGSKA come from the germline V gene (reference sequence). The germline V and J ends were trimmed by 5 bases and 7 bases, with 18 bases remaining between them. CDR3 length: 14 residues. The CDR3 region is CSARRGVQGNEQFF. The CDR3 bases are TGCAGTGCTCGCAGGGGGGTCCAGGGGAATGAGCAGTTCTTC.

This clonotype occurred a few times. The chain is built from TRBV7-9 and TRBJ1-6; D perhaps matches TRBD1 (5 bases). V lost 2 bases and J 7 bases, leaving 9 bases between the germline ends. Germline V gene sequence: CDR1 SEHNR, CDR2 FQNEAQ (reference sequence). CDR3 length equals 14 residues. The CDR3 region is CASSLQGFNSPLHF. As DNA, the CDR3 is TGTGCCAGCAGCTTACAGGGTTTCAATTCACCCCTCCACTTT.

This sequence joins TRBV5-4 and TRBJ2-7; the D gene is possibly TRBD2 (6 bases). The V gene lost 2 bases and the J gene lost 6 bases, with 12 bases spanning the gap. Germline V CDR1 and CDR2: SGHNT, YYREEE (reference sequence). The length of the CDR3 is 13 residues. The CDR3 is CASSFGGSGEQYF. The CDR3 DNA reads TGTGCCAGCAGCTTCGGGGGTTCGGGCGAGCAGTACTTC.